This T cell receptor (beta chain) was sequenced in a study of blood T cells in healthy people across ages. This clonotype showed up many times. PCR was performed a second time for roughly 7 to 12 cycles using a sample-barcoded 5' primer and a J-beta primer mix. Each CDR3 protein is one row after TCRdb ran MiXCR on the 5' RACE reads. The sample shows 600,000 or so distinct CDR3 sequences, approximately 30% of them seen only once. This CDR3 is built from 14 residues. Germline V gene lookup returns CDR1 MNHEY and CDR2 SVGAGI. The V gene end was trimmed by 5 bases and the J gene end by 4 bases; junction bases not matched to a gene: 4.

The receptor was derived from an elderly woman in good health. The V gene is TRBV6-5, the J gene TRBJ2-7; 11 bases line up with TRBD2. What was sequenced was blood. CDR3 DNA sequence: TGTGCCAGCAGTCGTAGCGGGGGGGCTTACGAGCAGTACTTC. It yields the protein CASSRSGGAYEQYF.